These 17 T cell receptor beta chains originate from one sample sequenced in a study of beta chain features in type 1 diabetes (dated 2018 in TCRdb). No antigen has been identified for these receptors. The receptor library was made with the immunoSEQ multiplex PCR assay. The entire amount of isolated RNA was reverse transcribed using the High Capacity cDNA Reverse Transcription Kit, so the sequenced TCRB transcripts were expressed ones. Entries here come from immuneACCESS through TCRdb and include only in-frame sequences with V and J called. Some clones fail to appear in such tables; in the studies checked, an unresolved V gene covers under half of the shortfall, and the cause of the remainder is unknown. The sample contains around 600,000 clones, around 12% of them found a single time. The ten most abundant clones make up more than 0.09% of the sample. The full study reports these points: In all four CD4+ subsets, TCRB CDR3 length was moderately but significantly shorter in type 1 diabetes patients.

The specimen was naive CD4+ T cells from blood. The sample's cell subset or site label, in plain terms: true naive CD4+ T cells. Receptors were obtained from a man aged 25-45 years with type 1 diabetes.

The chain is built from TRBV19 and TRBJ2-1; TRBD1 agrees at 7 bases. The CDR3 runs to 12 residues. With 6 bases clipped from V and 9 bases from J, the junction kept 5 bases outside the gene matches. Germline values: CDR1 LNHDA, CDR2 SQIVND (reference sequence). The chain's CDR3 is CASSIQGSEQFF. The CDR3 DNA is TGTGCCAGTAGCATACAGGGGAGTGAGCAGTTCTTC.

The V call is TRBV18, the J call TRBJ1-2, with D tentatively TRBD1 (6 bases). V was clipped by 2 bases and J by 1 base, with 14 bases between them. Germline V gene data show CDR1 as KGHSH and CDR2 as LQKENI. This CDR3 region has 16 residues. In nucleotides, the CDR3 is TGTGCCAGCTCACCATATGACGGGACACATAACTATGGCTACACCTTC. Translated: CASSPYDGTHNYGYTF.

The V gene is TRBV29-1, the J gene TRBJ2-7, with TRBD2 matching over 8 bases. The CDR3 contains 14 residues. V was pared by 1 base and J by 5 bases, with 7 bases of the junction left unmatched. Looked up from germline, CDR1 is SQVTM and CDR2 is ANQGSEA. The DNA of the CDR3 is TGCAGCGTTGAAGCGGGGGGGCCAGGGAACGAGCAGTACTTC. As protein: CSVEAGGPGNEQYF.

The chain is built from TRBV5-4 and TRBJ1-4; TRBD1 matches at 7 bases. This CDR3 region has 14 residues. After removal of 3 bases from V and 4 bases from J, the junction contained 3 bases not matched to a gene. The germline CDR1 and CDR2 sequences are SGHNT and YYREEE (reference sequence). CDR3 in DNA: TGTGCCAGCAGCTCCCAGGGGGTTAATGAAAAACTGTTTTTT. It is translated as CASSSQGVNEKLFF.

This rearrangement joins TRBV9 to TRBJ2-1; D may be TRBD2 (6 bases). V was trimmed by 4 bases and J by 0 bases, leaving 14 bases between them. There are 16 residues in the CDR3. Germline-derived CDR1 and CDR2 are SGDLS and YYNGEE. CDR3 in amino acids: CASSLTGTYSYNEQFF. In DNA, the CDR3 is TGTGCCAGCAGCCTCACCGGGACTTACTCCTACAATGAGCAGTTCTTC.

The CDR3 DNA follows: TGTGCCAGCAGCACAGCGTCCTCCTATAATTCACCCCTCCACTTT. This encodes CASSTASSYNSPLHF. This rearrangement joins TRBV21-1 to TRBJ1-6. TRBV21-1 is an annotated pseudogene. The CDR3 has 15 residues.

The chain carries TRBV30 and TRBJ1-6; 7 bases map to TRBD1. CDR1 and CDR2 (germline): GTSNPN, SVGIG (reference sequence). CDR3 size: 13 residues. The V segment lost 3 bases and the J segment 8 bases; nucleotides outside the gene matches: 4. In DNA form, the CDR3 reads TGTGCCTGGAGGGAACAGGGGTATTCACCCCTCCACTTT. This sequence encodes CAWREQGYSPLHF.

V is TRBV10-3 and J is TRBJ2-1, with D perhaps TRBD1 (6 bases). Germline CDR1 reads ENHRY; CDR2 reads SYGVKD. This CDR3 spans 15 amino acids. Trimming removed 10 bases at V and 0 bases at J, with 16 bases between. CDR3 residues: CATTTGPSSYNEQFF. DNA for the CDR3: TGTGCCACTACTACAGGGCCGAGCTCCTACAATGAGCAGTTCTTC.

As regards this clone: The same CDR3 also results from other DNA sequences found in this sample. CDR3 coding DNA: TGTGCCAGCAGAGGGGCAGCTAATTCACCCCTCCACTTT. Protein: CASRGAANSPLHF. The rearrangement uses TRBV28 and TRBJ1-6; possible D gene TRBD1, 5 bases. Trimming cost V 6 bases and J 6 bases, with 9 bases left between them. Germline CDR1 MDHEN, CDR2 SYDVKM. The CDR3 runs to 13 residues.

This clone was picked up a small number of times. The gene calls are TRBV7-9 and TRBJ1-2; a weak D match, TRBD1 (5 bases). The CDR3 is 15 residues long. Looked up from germline, CDR1 is SEHNR and CDR2 is FQNEAQ (reference sequence). V was clipped by 2 bases and J by 7 bases, with 17 bases between them. The chain's CDR3 is CASSLRWGGEAGYTF. The CDR3 nucleotides read TGTGCCAGCAGCTTACGATGGGGCGGCGAGGCTGGCTACACCTTC.

The V gene is TRBV7-9, the J gene TRBJ2-7; no firm D call. CDR1 and CDR2 (germline): SEHNR, FQNEAQ (reference sequence). CDR3 length equals 12 residues. Trimming took off 4 bases at V and 3 bases at J, with 7 bases between the two ends. The CDR3 protein is CASSSQHYEQYF. The CDR3, as DNA: TGTGCCAGCAGCTCCCAACACTACGAGCAGTACTTC.

In its sample, this clone was seen a few times. The V and J genes are TRBV25-1 and TRBJ2-2, with 8 bases that match TRBD2. Germline V lookup: CDR1 MGHDK, CDR2 SYGVNS. The length of the CDR3 is 15 residues. The ends lost 4 bases at V and 1 base at J; junction bases unmatched: 2. For the CDR3, the DNA is TGTGCCAGCAGTGCCCTAGCGGGGAACACCGGGGAGCTGTTTTTT. Its protein product is CASSALAGNTGELFF.

This clone was recorded a few times. The V call is TRBV10-3, the J call TRBJ1-4; TRBD1 agrees at 7 bases. This CDR3 has 15 residues. Per germline, CDR1 ENHRY and CDR2 SYGVKD. The V and J ends lost 3 bases and 5 bases, in that order; junction bases with no gene match: 6. In DNA, the CDR3 is TGTGCCATCAGTGACGGGACAGTCTCAAATGAAAAACTGTTTTTT. It yields the protein CAISDGTVSNEKLFF.

This clone was observed a few times. The chain employs TRBV6-5 and TRBJ2-7; a weak D match, TRBD1 (6 bases). The CDR3 covers 14 residues. CDR1 MNHEY and CDR2 SVGAGI come from the germline V gene. The V end lost 6 bases, the J end lost 3 bases, and 15 bases lay between the germline ends. CDR3 sequence (DNA): TGTGCCAGCAGCCTCAGTGGGGGCGGCTACGAGCAGTACTTC. This codes for CASSLSGGGYEQYF.

The chain uses TRBV2 and TRBJ1-1; 7 bases line up with TRBD1. The J segment lost 4 bases and the V segment lost 6 bases, leaving 8 bases of the junction unmatched. Germline CDR1 and CDR2: SNHLY and FYNNEI. The CDR3 length is 14 residues. CDR3 sequence reads: CASSVTGVFTEAFF. The CDR3 coding sequence is TGTGCCAGCAGCGTCACAGGGGTTTTCACTGAAGCTTTCTTT. Based on the CDR3 plus reference TRBV2 and TRBJ1-1, the full variable domain is EPEVTQTPSHQVTQMGQEVILRCVPISNHLYFYWYRQILGQKVEFLVSFYNNEISEKSEIFDDQFSVERPDGSNFTLKIRSTKLEDSAMYFCASSVTGVFTEAFFGQGTRLTVV.

Comments on this clone: At the DNA level, this CDR3 is encoded by other sequences in the same sample as well. The chain couples TRBV29-1 to TRBJ2-1; the D is unclear. V lost 4 bases and J 4 bases, leaving 2 bases between the germline ends. The CDR3 covers 10 residues. The germline CDR1 and CDR2 sequences are SQVTM and ANQGSEA. The CDR3 region has the DNA TGCAGCGTTGGTTACAATGAGCAGTTCTTC. This gives the protein CSVGYNEQFF.

DNA for the CDR3: TGTGCCAGCAGCTCCCGGACAGCCACCGGGGAGCTGTTTTTT. This gives the protein CASSSRTATGELFF. The chain employs TRBV5-4 and TRBJ2-2, with a tentative D call TRBD1 (6 bases). The germline gives CDR1 SGHNT, CDR2 YYREEE (reference sequence). This CDR3 region has 14 residues. V was trimmed by 3 bases and J by 4 bases, leaving 10 bases between them.